This T cell receptor beta chain was identified in a study of technical replicates of blood from several donors. TCRdb keeps only in-frame clones here, not all; method: immunoSEQ multiplex PCR. The repertoire holds 65,000 to 85,000 clones, roughly 96% seen once, with 0.2% in the top ten. CDR3 length: 21 amino acids. Germline lookup yields CDR1 LNHNV and CDR2 YYDKDF (reference sequence). Losses at the gene ends were 5 bases for V and 2 bases for J; bases not matched to a gene: 20. Sequencing was performed on T cells isolated from PBMCs. This sequence joins TRBV15 and TRBJ2-1; TRBD2 agrees at 11 bases. This receptor was taken from a human donor in good health. The CDR3, as DNA: TGTGCCACCAGCGCTCAGGGGTTCGGGCTAGCGGGAGGCCACGCCTACAATGAGCAGTTCTTC. The encoded protein is CATSAQGFGLAGGHAYNEQFF.